This T cell receptor (beta chain) was sequenced during a study of response to subunit inactivated influenza vaccine. TCRdb processed the RT-PCR reads anew with MiXCR; each CDR3 protein has one entry. Of roughly 670,000 distinct CDR3 sequences in the sample, 11% to 15% were seen once. Study-wide findings and caveats: Authors suggested each seasonal influenza vaccination recruits few new T cells.

This clonotype has just a few counts. What it recognizes is unknown. Sequencing used PBMCs from blood, obtained around 14 days before vaccination. The receptor's source is a man aged 45-60 years who received an inactivated influenza vaccine.

CDR3: CASSHSQGVLAEAFF. For the CDR3, the DNA is TGCGCCAGCAGCCACTCACAGGGGGTACTAGCTGAAGCTTTCTTT. The chain has TRBV5-1 and TRBJ1-1, with 8 bases fitting TRBD1. The CDR3 contains 15 residues. Germline-derived CDR1 and CDR2 are SGHRS and YFSETQ. The trim removed 4 bases at V and 6 bases at J, leaving 11 bases unmatched. Combining the CDR3 with reference TRBV5-1 and TRBJ1-1 gives the whole variable domain KAGVTQTPRYLIKTRGQQVTLSCSPISGHRSVSWYQQTPGQGLQFLFEYFSETQRNKGNFPGRFSGRQFSNSRSEMNVSTLELGDSALYLCASSHSQGVLAEAFFGQGTRLTVV.